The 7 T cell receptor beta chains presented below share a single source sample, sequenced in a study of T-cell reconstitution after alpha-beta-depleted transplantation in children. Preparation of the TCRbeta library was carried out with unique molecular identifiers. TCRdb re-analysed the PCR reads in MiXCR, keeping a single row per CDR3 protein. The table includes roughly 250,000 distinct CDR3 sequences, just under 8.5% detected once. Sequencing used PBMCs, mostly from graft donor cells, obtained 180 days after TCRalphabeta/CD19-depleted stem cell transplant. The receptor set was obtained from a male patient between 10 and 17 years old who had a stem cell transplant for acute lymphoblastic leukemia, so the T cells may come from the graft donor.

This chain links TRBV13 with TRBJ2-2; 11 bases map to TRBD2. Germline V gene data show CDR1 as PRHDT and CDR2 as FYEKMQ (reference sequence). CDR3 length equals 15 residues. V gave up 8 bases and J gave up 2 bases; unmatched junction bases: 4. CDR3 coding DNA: TGTGCCAGCTCGGGACTAGCGGTTAACACCGGGGAGCTGTTTTTT. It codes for CASSGLAVNTGELFF.

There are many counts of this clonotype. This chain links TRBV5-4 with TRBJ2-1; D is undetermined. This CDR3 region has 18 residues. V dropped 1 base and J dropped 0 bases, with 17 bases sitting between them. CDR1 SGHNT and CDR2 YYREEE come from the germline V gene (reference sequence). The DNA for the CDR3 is TGTGCCAGCAGCTTGACCCTACCGAGCGCCCTCTCCTACAATGAGCAGTTCTTC. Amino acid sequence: CASSLTLPSALSYNEQFF.

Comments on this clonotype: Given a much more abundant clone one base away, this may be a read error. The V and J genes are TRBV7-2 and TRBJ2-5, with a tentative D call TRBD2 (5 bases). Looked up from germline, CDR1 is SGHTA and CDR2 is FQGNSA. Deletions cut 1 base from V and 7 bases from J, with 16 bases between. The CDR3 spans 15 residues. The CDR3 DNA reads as TGTGCCAGCAGCTTAGGCCCAGCGGCGGCCACGACCCAGTACTTC. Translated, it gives CASSLGPAAATTQYF.

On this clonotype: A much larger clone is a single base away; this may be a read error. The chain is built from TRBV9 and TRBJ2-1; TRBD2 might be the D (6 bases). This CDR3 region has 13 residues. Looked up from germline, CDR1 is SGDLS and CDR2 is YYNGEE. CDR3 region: CASSPPTPAREEF. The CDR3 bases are TGTGCCAGCAGCCCCCCCACCCCAGCGAGGGAGGAGTTC.

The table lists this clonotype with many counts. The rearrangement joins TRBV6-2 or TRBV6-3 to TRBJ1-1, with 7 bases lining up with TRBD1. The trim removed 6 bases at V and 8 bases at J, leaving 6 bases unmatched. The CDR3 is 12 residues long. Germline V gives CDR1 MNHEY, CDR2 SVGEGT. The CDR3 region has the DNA TGTGCCAGCAGAAGCCAGGGGGTGGAAGCTTTCTTT. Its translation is CASRSQGVEAFF.

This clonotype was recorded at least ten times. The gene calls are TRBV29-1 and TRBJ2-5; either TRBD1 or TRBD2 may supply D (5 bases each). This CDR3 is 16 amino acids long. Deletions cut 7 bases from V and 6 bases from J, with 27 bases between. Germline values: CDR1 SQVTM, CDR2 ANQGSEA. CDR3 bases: TGCAGCGCTAAACCCCCGGGACGTCAGACGGTGAAGACCCAGTACTTC. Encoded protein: CSAKPPGRQTVKTQYF.

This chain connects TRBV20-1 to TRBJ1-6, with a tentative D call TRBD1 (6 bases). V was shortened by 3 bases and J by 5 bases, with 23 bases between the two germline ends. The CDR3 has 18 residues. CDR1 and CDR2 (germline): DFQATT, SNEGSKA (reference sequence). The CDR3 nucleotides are TGCAGTGCTAGCTCCTATCGGGCAGGGGCGAGGGATAATTCACCCCTCCACTTT. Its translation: CSASSYRAGARDNSPLHF.